This TCR beta chain was retrieved from a study of radiation and T cells in renal cell carcinoma. The overall study: Nephrectomy followed 15 Gy stereotactic body radiation by 4 weeks.

Looked up from germline, CDR1 is SGHDT and CDR2 is YYEEEE. V was clipped by 0 bases and J by 11 bases, with 11 bases between them. The CDR3 runs to 13 residues. Time point given: baseline pretreatment blood. Treatment: 15 Gy SBRT to primary tumor, nephrectomy 4 weeks later. Produced via immunoSEQ multiplex PCR; TCRdb's table is partial and in-frame only. The data hold about 140,000 clones, with less than 85% observed a single time. Sequenced here: blood, sampled from a patient whose treatment included radiotherapy and nephrectomy. The rearrangement joins TRBV5-6 to TRBJ1-4; D remains ambiguous. This TCR derives from a woman between 50 and 59 years old with renal cell carcinoma. CDR3 sequence: CASSLGAAEKLFF. Written as DNA, the CDR3 is TGTGCCAGCAGCTTGGGGGCGGCCGAGAAACTGTTTTTT.